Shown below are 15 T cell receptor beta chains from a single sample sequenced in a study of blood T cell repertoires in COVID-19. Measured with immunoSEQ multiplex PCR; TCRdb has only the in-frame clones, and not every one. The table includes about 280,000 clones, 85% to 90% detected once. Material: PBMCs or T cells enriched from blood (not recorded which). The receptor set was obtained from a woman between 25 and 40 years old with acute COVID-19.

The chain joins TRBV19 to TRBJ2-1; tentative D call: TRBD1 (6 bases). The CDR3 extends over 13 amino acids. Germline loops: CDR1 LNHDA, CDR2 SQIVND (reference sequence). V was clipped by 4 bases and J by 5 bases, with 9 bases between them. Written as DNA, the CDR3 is TGTGCCAGTAGTAATGGACAGAACAATGAGCAGTTCTTC. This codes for CASSNGQNNEQFF. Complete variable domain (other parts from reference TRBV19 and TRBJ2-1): DGGITQSPKYLFRKEGQNVTLSCEQNLNHDAMYWYRQDPGQGLRLIYYSQIVNDFQKGDIAEGYSVSREKKESFPLTVTSAQKNPTAFYLCASSNGQNNEQFFGPGTRLTVL.

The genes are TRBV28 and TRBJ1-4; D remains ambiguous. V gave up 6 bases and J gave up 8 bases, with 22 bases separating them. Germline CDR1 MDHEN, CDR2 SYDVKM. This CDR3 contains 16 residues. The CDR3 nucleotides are TGTGCCAGCAGCCAAGCCTCGGGGATAGGGATAGAAAAACTGTTTTTT. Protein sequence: CASSQASGIGIEKLFF.

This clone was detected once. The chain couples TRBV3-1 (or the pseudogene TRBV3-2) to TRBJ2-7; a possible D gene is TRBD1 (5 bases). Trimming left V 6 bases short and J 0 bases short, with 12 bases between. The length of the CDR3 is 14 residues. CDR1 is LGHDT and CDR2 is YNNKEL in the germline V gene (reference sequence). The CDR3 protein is CASSTGTYSYEQYF. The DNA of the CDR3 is TGTGCCAGCAGTACAGGAACTTACTCCTACGAGCAGTACTTC.

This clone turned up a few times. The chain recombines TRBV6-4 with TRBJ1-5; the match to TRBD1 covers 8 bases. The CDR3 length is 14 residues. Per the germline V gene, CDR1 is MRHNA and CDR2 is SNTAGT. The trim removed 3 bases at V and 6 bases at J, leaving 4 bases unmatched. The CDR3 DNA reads TGTGCCAGCAGTGAGAATACAGGGGGTCAGCCCCAGCATTTT. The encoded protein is CASSENTGGQPQHF.

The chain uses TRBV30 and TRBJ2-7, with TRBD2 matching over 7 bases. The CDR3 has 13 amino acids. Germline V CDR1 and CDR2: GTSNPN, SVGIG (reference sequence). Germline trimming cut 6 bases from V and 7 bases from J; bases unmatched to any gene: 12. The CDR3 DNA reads TGTGCCTGTTCGATGGGCTTGGGGGGGGAGCAGTACTTC. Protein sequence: CACSMGLGGEQYF.

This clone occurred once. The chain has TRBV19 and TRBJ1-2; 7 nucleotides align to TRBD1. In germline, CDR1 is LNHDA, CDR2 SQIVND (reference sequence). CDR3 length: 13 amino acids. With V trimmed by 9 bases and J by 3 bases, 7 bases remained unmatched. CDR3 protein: CASLQGEYYGYTF. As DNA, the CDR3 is TGTGCCAGCCTTCAGGGGGAGTACTATGGCTACACCTTC.

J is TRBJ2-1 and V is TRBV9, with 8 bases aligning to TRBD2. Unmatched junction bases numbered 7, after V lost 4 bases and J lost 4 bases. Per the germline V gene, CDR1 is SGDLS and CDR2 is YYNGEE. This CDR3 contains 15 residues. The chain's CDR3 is CASSLDSGTYNEQFF. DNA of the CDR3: TGTGCCAGCAGCCTCGATAGCGGGACTTACAATGAGCAGTTCTTC.

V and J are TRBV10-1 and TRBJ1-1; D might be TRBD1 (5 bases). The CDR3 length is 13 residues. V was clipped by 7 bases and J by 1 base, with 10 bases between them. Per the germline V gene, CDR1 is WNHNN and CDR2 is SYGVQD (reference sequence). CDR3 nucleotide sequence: TGCGCCAGCACCGAGGACACGAACACTGAAGCTTTCTTT. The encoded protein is CASTEDTNTEAFF.

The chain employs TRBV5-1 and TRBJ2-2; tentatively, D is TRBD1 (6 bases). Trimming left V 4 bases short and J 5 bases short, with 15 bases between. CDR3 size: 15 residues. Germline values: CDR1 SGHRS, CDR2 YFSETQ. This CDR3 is CASSPQGQRTGELFF. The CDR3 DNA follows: TGCGCCAGCAGCCCACAAGGACAGCGTACCGGGGAGCTGTTTTTT.

The CDR3 sequence: CATSDRTGSYGYTF. The CDR3 DNA sequence: TGTGCCACCAGTGACCGTACAGGTTCTTATGGCTACACCTTC. The chain recombines TRBV24-1 with TRBJ1-2; possibly TRBD1 for D (5 bases). Per germline, CDR1 KGHDR and CDR2 SFDVKD. V was trimmed by 4 bases and J by 5 bases, leaving 13 bases between them. This CDR3 is built from 14 residues.

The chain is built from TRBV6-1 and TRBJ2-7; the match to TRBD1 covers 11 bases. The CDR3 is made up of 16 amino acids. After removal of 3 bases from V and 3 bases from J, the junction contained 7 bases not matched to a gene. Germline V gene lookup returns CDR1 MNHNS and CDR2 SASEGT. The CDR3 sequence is CASSDLDRGRHYEQYF. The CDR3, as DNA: TGTGCCAGCAGTGACCTGGACAGGGGGCGTCACTACGAGCAGTACTTC.

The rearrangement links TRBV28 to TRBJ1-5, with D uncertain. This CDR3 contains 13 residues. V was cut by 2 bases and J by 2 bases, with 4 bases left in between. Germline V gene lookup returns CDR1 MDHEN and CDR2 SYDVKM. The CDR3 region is CASSLPGNQPQHF. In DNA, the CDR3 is TGTGCCAGCAGTTTACCGGGCAATCAGCCCCAGCATTTT.

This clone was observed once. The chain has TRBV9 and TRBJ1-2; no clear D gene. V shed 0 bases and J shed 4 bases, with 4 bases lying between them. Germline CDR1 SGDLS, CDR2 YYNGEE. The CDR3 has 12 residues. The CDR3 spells CASSVGGYGYTF. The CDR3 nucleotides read TGTGCCAGCAGCGTAGGAGGCTATGGCTACACCTTC. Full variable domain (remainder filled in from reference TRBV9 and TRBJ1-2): DSGVTQTPKHLITATGQRVTLRCSPRSGDLSVYWYQQSLDQGLQFLIQYYNGEERAKGNILERFSAQQFPDLHSELNLSSLELGDSALYFCASSVGGYGYTFGSGTRLTVV.

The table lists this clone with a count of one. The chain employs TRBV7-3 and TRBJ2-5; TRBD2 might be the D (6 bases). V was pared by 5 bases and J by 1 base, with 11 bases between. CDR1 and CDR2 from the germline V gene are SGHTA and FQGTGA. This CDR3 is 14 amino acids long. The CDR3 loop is CASSASGVQETQYF. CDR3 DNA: TGTGCCAGCAGCGCCTCGGGAGTCCAAGAGACCCAGTACTTC.

The CDR3 DNA sequence: TGCGCCAGCAGCCAAGGGCTCTTCACTAGCGGGAGGGCCGTGCAGTTCTTC. Amino acids: CASSQGLFTSGRAVQFF. This sequence joins TRBV4-3 and TRBJ2-1, with TRBD2 identical over 13 bases. V shed 1 base, J shed 12 bases, and the junction held 12 bases outside the gene matches. The CDR3 length is 17 residues. Germline lookup yields CDR1 LGHNA and CDR2 YSLEER.